This TCR beta chain was sequenced during a study of spatial heterogeneity in lung cancer. This clonotype showed up just a few times. One entry per CDR3 protein, called by TCRdb with MiXCR from the 5' RACE reads. Counted here are roughly 39,000 distinct CDR3 sequences, roughly 7% occurring once; the ten biggest clones make up roughly 45%. Regarding time point: sample taken at primary tumor resection. TCRs were sequenced from unsorted whole RNA of tumor, nontumor lung or PBMC. The sequencing used PBMCs, collected at surgery. The receptor's source is a female donor with early-stage non-small cell lung cancer.

CDR3 in DNA: TGTGCCAGCAGCGTAGGGGGGATAGGGCCCTACGAGCAGTACTTC. Its protein product is CASSVGGIGPYEQYF. This sequence joins TRBV9 and TRBJ2-7; D possibly uses TRBD1 or TRBD2 (5 bases each). V was cut by 0 bases and J by 2 bases, with 12 bases left in between. Germline V gene lookup returns CDR1 SGDLS and CDR2 YYNGEE. The CDR3 contains 15 residues. Supplemented by reference TRBV9 and TRBJ2-7, the full variable domain reads DSGVTQTPKHLITATGQRVTLRCSPRSGDLSVYWYQQSLDQGLQFLIQYYNGEERAKGNILERFSAQQFPDLHSELNLSSLELGDSALYFCASSVGGIGPYEQYFGPGTRLTVT.